Listed here are 27 T cell receptor beta chains from one sample, sequenced in a study of CD8 T cells in Susac syndrome. Random hexamers were used to reverse transcribe the RNA input (roughly 0.5 to 1 ug). Each CDR3 protein is one row after TCRdb ran MiXCR on the immunoSEQ multiplex PCR reads. This table has around 160,000 distinct CDR3 sequences, around 94% appearing once. Material: CD4+ T cells from PBMCs. The receptors stem from a human donor with multiple sclerosis.

The rearrangement uses TRBV6-1 and TRBJ1-1; D remains ambiguous. The CDR3 length is 15 residues. Per germline, CDR1 MNHNS and CDR2 SASEGT. The ends were cut back, 2 bases at V and 4 bases at J, with 14 bases in the middle. CDR3 bases: TGTGCCAGCAGTGAATTCGGGTCTATGGGCACTGAAGCTTTCTTT. Encoded protein: CASSEFGSMGTEAFF.

DNA for the CDR3: TGCGCCAGCAGCCAAGGCCCCGGGGACCACGAGCAGTACTTC. Translation gives CASSQGPGDHEQYF. The J gene is TRBJ2-7, the V gene TRBV4-3; D may be TRBD1 or TRBD2 (5 bases each). Germline-derived CDR1 and CDR2 are LGHNA and YSLEER. The CDR3 length is 14 residues. Trimming pared 1 base from V and 5 bases from J, leaving 12 bases between.

The genes are TRBV3-1 and TRBJ1-2, with D tentatively TRBD1 (6 bases). The CDR3 extends over 15 amino acids. V gave up 1 base and J gave up 4 bases, with 13 bases separating them. The germline gives CDR1 LGHDT, CDR2 YNNKEL (reference sequence). This CDR3 reads CASSQASGGGYGYTF. The CDR3 DNA reads as TGTGCCAGCAGCCAAGCTTCGGGGGGCGGCTATGGCTACACCTTC.

The chain carries TRBV7-2 and TRBJ1-1, with D perhaps matching TRBD1 (6 bases). The CDR3 runs 12 residues. Deletions cut 6 bases from V and 9 bases from J, with 14 bases between. CDR1 is SGHTA, CDR2 FQGNSA, per germline. This chain's CDR3 is CASSLDRIKAFF. CDR3 in DNA: TGTGCCAGCAGTTTGGACAGAATTAAAGCTTTCTTT.

The chain employs TRBV15 and TRBJ2-2, with D possibly being TRBD1 (5 bases). V was pared by 3 bases and J by 7 bases, with 12 bases between. The length of the CDR3 is 14 residues. Germline V gene lookup returns CDR1 LNHNV and CDR2 YYDKDF (reference sequence). The CDR3 is CATSSRWTYGELFF. CDR3 DNA: TGTGCCACCAGCAGTCGCTGGACATACGGGGAGCTGTTTTTT. The variable domain in full, completed from reference TRBV15 and TRBJ2-2, reads DAMVIQNPRYQVTQFGKPVTLSCSQTLNHNVMYWYQQKSSQAPKLLFHYYDKDFNNEADTPDNFQSRRPNTSFCFLDIRSPGLGDTAMYLCATSSRWTYGELFFGEGSRLTVL.

The chain is built from TRBV13 and TRBJ2-1, with D unclear. The germline CDR1 and CDR2 sequences are PRHDT and FYEKMQ (reference sequence). The CDR3 totals 13 residues. The V end was cut by 4 bases, the J end by 6 bases, with 10 bases between. CDR3 nucleotides: TGTGCCAGCAGCTCAAAGATCCGCAATGAGCAGTTCTTC. It specifies CASSSKIRNEQFF.

The V gene is TRBV13, the J gene TRBJ1-2, with D tentatively TRBD1 (5 bases). The CDR3 runs to 14 residues. Germline CDR1 PRHDT, CDR2 FYEKMQ (reference sequence). V shed 5 bases and J shed 7 bases, with 17 bases lying between them. CDR3 protein: CASSPAGKARGYTF. Here the CDR3 DNA reads TGTGCCAGCAGCCCCGCAGGGAAAGCGCGTGGCTACACCTTC. Looking up the rest from reference TRBV13 and TRBJ1-2 gives the full variable domain: AAGVIQSPRHLIKEKRETATLKCYPIPRHDTVYWYQQGPGQDPQFLISFYEKMQSDKGSIPDRFSAQQFSDYHSELNMSSLELGDSALYFCASSPAGKARGYTFGSGTRLTVV.

The genes are TRBV11-1 and TRBJ2-3; D unclear. Trimming cost V 5 bases and J 0 bases, with 15 bases left between them. CDR3 length: 16 residues. Germline values: CDR1 SGHAT, CDR2 FQDESV (reference sequence). The CDR3, as DNA: TGTGCCAGCAGCCCTCGGATCGGAACTAGCACAGATACGCAGTATTTT. Translation: CASSPRIGTSTDTQYF. Full variable domain (outside the CDR3, taken from reference TRBV11-1 and TRBJ2-3): EAEVAQSPRYKITEKSQAVAFWCDPISGHATLYWYRQILGQGPELLVQFQDESVVDDSQLPKDRFSAERLKGVDSTLKIQPAELGDSAMYLCASSPRIGTSTDTQYFGPGTRLTVL.

The V and J genes are TRBV20-1 and TRBJ1-1; D may be TRBD1 (5 bases). Germline values: CDR1 DFQATT, CDR2 SNEGSKA (reference sequence). The CDR3 is 13 residues long. Trimming shortened V by 1 base and J by 6 bases, and 12 bases separated the two germline ends. This chain's CDR3 is CSARVSTGAEAFF. The CDR3 DNA reads as TGCAGTGCTAGAGTTTCGACGGGGGCTGAAGCTTTCTTT.

V is TRBV15 and J is TRBJ2-5; D perhaps matches TRBD2 (5 bases). The CDR3 totals 12 residues. Germline values: CDR1 LNHNV, CDR2 YYDKDF (reference sequence). V was trimmed by 5 bases and J by 8 bases, leaving 12 bases between them. The CDR3 region has the DNA TGTGCCACCAGCCCCGAGGGTGAAACCCAGTACTTC. This gives the protein CATSPEGETQYF.

The rearrangement joins TRBV27 to TRBJ1-1, with D possibly being TRBD1 (6 bases). The V gene lost 6 bases and the J gene lost 1 base, with 15 bases spanning the gap. The germline V gene has CDR1 MNHEY and CDR2 SMNVEV (reference sequence). CDR3 length equals 15 residues. This chain's CDR3 is CASSITGMANTEAFF. The DNA of the CDR3 is TGTGCCAGCAGCATAACAGGGATGGCGAACACTGAAGCTTTCTTT.

The chain uses TRBV20-1 and TRBJ2-1; 12 bases are a match to TRBD1. The CDR3 extends over 14 amino acids. V shed 3 bases, J shed 6 bases, and the junction held 3 bases outside the gene matches. The germline V gene encodes CDR1 DFQATT and CDR2 SNEGSKA (reference sequence). The CDR3 coding sequence is TGCAGTGCTAGGGGGGGACAGGGGGCCAATGAGCAGTTCTTC. This encodes CSARGGQGANEQFF.

The rearrangement links TRBV5-1 to TRBJ2-3, with TRBD1 identical over 7 bases. The CDR3 runs to 15 residues. Germline V gene sequence: CDR1 SGHRS, CDR2 YFSETQ. With 5 bases clipped from V and 4 bases from J, the junction kept 10 bases outside the gene matches. This CDR3 is CASRAQGVQSDTQYF. The CDR3 DNA is TGCGCCAGCAGGGCCCAGGGGGTTCAGTCAGATACGCAGTATTTT. Drawing the rest from reference TRBV5-1 and TRBJ2-3, the complete variable domain is KAGVTQTPRYLIKTRGQQVTLSCSPISGHRSVSWYQQTPGQGLQFLFEYFSETQRNKGNFPGRFSGRQFSNSRSEMNVSTLELGDSALYLCASRAQGVQSDTQYFGPGTRLTVL.

This clonotype was detected a few times. The chain recombines TRBV19 with TRBJ1-1; D remains unclear. V lost 6 bases to trimming and J lost 0 bases, with 5 bases between them. CDR1 and CDR2 (germline): LNHDA, SQIVND (reference sequence). The CDR3 extends over 12 amino acids. The CDR3 DNA reads as TGTGCCAGTAGCCAGATGAACACTGAAGCTTTCTTT. It is translated as CASSQMNTEAFF.

The chain is built from TRBV29-1 and TRBJ2-1; no reliable D call. The CDR3 runs 13 residues. Trimming shortened V by 2 bases and J by 8 bases, and 13 bases separated the two germline ends. Germline assignment: CDR1 SQVTM and CDR2 ANQGSEA. This CDR3 reads CSVEPHTKDEQFF. The CDR3 DNA reads TGCAGCGTTGAACCCCATACTAAAGATGAGCAGTTCTTC.

This chain's CDR3 is CASSRRAPRDEQFF. The DNA for the CDR3 is TGTGCCAGCAGCCGACGGGCTCCTCGGGATGAGCAGTTCTTC. The chain carries TRBV3-1 and TRBJ2-1, with D hard to call. The CDR3 sequence is 14 residues long. V dropped 4 bases and J dropped 8 bases, with 15 bases sitting between them. CDR1 and CDR2 from the germline V gene are LGHDT and YNNKEL (reference sequence).

The chain combines TRBV3-1 with TRBJ2-7, with D possibly TRBD2 on 6 matching bases. This CDR3 has 14 residues. Germline-derived CDR1 and CDR2 are LGHDT and YNNKEL (reference sequence). V was clipped by 3 bases and J by 2 bases, with 11 bases between them. CDR3 amino acids: CASSHDSGPYEQYF. The CDR3, as DNA: TGTGCCAGCAGCCATGATAGCGGACCCTACGAGCAGTACTTC.

The chain has TRBV14 and TRBJ1-2, with a weak D call TRBD1 (5 bases). The CDR3 runs 14 residues. Germline CDR1 SGHDN, CDR2 FVKESK. Trimming removed 1 base from V and 3 bases from J, with 9 bases in between. Here the CDR3 DNA reads TGTGCCAGCAGCCAAGGTTTGGGGGACTATGGCTACACCTTC. This translates into CASSQGLGDYGYTF.

The chain recombines TRBV2 with TRBJ1-1; D is unclear. The V gene's germline CDR1 is SNHLY and CDR2 FYNNEI. The ends were cut back, 2 bases at V and 5 bases at J, with 6 bases in the middle. The CDR3 consists of 12 residues. The CDR3 DNA follows: TGTGCCAGCAGTGAATTGTGGACTGAAGCTTTCTTT. This translates into CASSELWTEAFF.

This chain uses TRBV4-2 with TRBJ2-7, with 7 bases fitting TRBD1. V lost 4 bases, J lost 0 bases, and 15 bases stayed unmatched. Germline loops: CDR1 LGHNA, CDR2 YNFKEQ. This CDR3 has 18 residues. The CDR3 nucleotides read TGTGCCAGCAGCCTGAGCACAGGGGCAGGGCTTTACTCCTACGAGCAGTACTTC. It specifies CASSLSTGAGLYSYEQYF.

V usage is TRBV29-1 and J usage is TRBJ1-1; D remains ambiguous. This CDR3 spans 12 amino acids. CDR1 SQVTM and CDR2 ANQGSEA come from the germline V gene. The V end lost 3 bases, the J end lost 3 bases, and 8 bases lay between the germline ends. CDR3 in amino acids: CSVEFMDTEAFF. CDR3 sequence (DNA): TGCAGCGTTGAGTTTATGGACACTGAAGCTTTCTTT. The variable domain in full, completed from reference TRBV29-1 and TRBJ1-1, reads SAVISQKPSRDICQRGTSLTIQCQVDSQVTMMFWYRQQPGQSLTLIATANQGSEATYESGFVIDKFPISRPNLTFSTLTVSNMSPEDSSIYLCSVEFMDTEAFFGQGTRLTVV.

The chain is built from TRBV6-1 and TRBJ2-2; 11 nucleotides match TRBD2. Germline lookup yields CDR1 MNHNS and CDR2 SASEGT. Unmatched junction bases numbered 5, after V lost 3 bases and J lost 5 bases. The CDR3 contains 16 residues. CDR3 nucleotide sequence: TGTGCCAGCAGTGAGCTGAGACTAGCGGGAACCGGGGAGCTGTTTTTT. Its protein is CASSELRLAGTGELFF.

This chain links TRBV20-1 with TRBJ2-1; possibly TRBD2 for D (6 bases). CDR3 length: 16 amino acids. Trimming stripped 6 bases from V and 1 base from J, with 19 bases between. Germline CDR1 and CDR2: DFQATT and SNEGSKA (reference sequence). CDR3 in amino acids: CSAQPSGRRSYNEQFF. DNA of the CDR3: TGCAGTGCCCAGCCATCGGGGAGGAGGTCCTACAATGAGCAGTTCTTC.

This sequence joins TRBV4-2 and TRBJ1-4; a weak D match, TRBD1 (5 bases). Per germline, CDR1 LGHNA and CDR2 YNFKEQ. The CDR3 length is 14 residues. Trimming took 5 bases from V and 5 from J, leaving 12 bases between them. The chain's CDR3 is CASSFNGANEKLFF. Written as DNA, the CDR3 is TGTGCCAGCAGCTTCAACGGGGCGAATGAAAAACTGTTTTTT.

This clonotype was detected only once. The chain joins TRBV7-3 to TRBJ1-1; D uncertain. The CDR3 has 14 amino acids. V was clipped by 1 base and J by 2 bases, with 8 bases between them. In germline, CDR1 is SGHTA, CDR2 FQGTGA. CDR3 DNA: TGTGCCAGCAGCTTAATGGACGGTAACACTGAAGCTTTCTTT. Translated, it gives CASSLMDGNTEAFF.

The genes are TRBV28 and TRBJ2-5; D unclear. The length of the CDR3 is 13 residues. Trimming took 6 bases from V and 2 from J, leaving 10 bases between them. Per germline, CDR1 MDHEN and CDR2 SYDVKM. In DNA, the CDR3 is TGTGCCAGCAGCCCTGTCGAGCAAGAGACCCAGTACTTC. It translates to CASSPVEQETQYF. Complete variable domain (other parts from reference TRBV28 and TRBJ2-5): DVKVTQSSRYLVKRTGEKVFLECVQDMDHENMFWYRQDPGLGLRLIYFSYDVKMKEKGDIPEGYSVSREKKERFSLILESASTNQTSMYLCASSPVEQETQYFGPGTRLLVL.

V gene TRBV20-1 combines with J gene TRBJ2-1; the D gene is possibly TRBD2 (5 bases). The CDR3 covers 12 residues. Looked up from germline, CDR1 is DFQATT and CDR2 is SNEGSKA (reference sequence). V lost 0 bases and J lost 8, with 8 bases in between. The CDR3 loop is CSARDRGYEQFF. The CDR3 DNA reads as TGCAGTGCTAGAGATCGGGGATATGAGCAGTTCTTC.